This TCR beta chain was sequenced in a study of memory CD4+ T cells and cytomegalovirus serostatus. Note on this clone: Its cognate antigen is unknown.

Repertoires were generated with immunoSEQ multiplex PCR, while TCRdb's copy carries only in-frame clones and drops some. The sample yields around 88,000 clones, over 70% seen once. The study, taken as a whole, reports: About 40% of the roughly 150 known CMV-associated TCRbeta sequences appeared in CD4+ memory.

Single viable CD3+CD4+CD8-CD45RO+ cells were sorted as the memory CD4+ T cells. Germline V gene sequence: CDR1 SGHRS, CDR2 YFSETQ. The CDR3 has 14 residues. The trim removed 3 bases at V and 4 bases at J, leaving 4 bases unmatched. This sequence joins TRBV5-1 and TRBJ1-1, with TRBD1 matching 9 bases. This clonotype was obtained from an adult in good health and CMV-seropositive. The specimen sequenced was memory CD4+ T cells from blood. The CDR3 bases are TGCGCCAGCAGCTGGGGACAGGGCAGCACTGAAGCTTTCTTT. It is translated as CASSWGQGSTEAFF. Variable domain in full (rest from reference TRBV5-1 and TRBJ1-1): KAGVTQTPRYLIKTRGQQVTLSCSPISGHRSVSWYQQTPGQGLQFLFEYFSETQRNKGNFPGRFSGRQFSNSRSEMNVSTLELGDSALYLCASSWGQGSTEAFFGQGTRLTVV.